A selection of T cell receptor beta chains follows, all from one sample in a study of cytomegalovirus exposure and HLA in healthy donors. Profiled with immunoSEQ multiplex PCR; TCRdb holds only in-frame clones, not every one. This table has roughly 100,000 clones, around 72% appearing once. Sequencing input: PBMCs. These receptors were obtained from a male donor in good health and CMV-seronegative. CDR3s leave out the opening cysteine and the closing phenylalanine or tryptophan. A D gene is named only where the DNA matches it firmly.

TRBD2,TRBJ2-5,TRBV9,ASSVGLRASGRAGETQY
TRBD1,TRBJ1-4,TRBV19,ASSTRTGSTNEKLF
TRBD2,TRBJ2-7,TRBV30,AWRGREDTYEQY
NA,TRBJ1-5,TRBV28,ASSLSQGSQPQH
NA,TRBJ2-1,TRBV4-3,ASSPQGGLNEQF
NA,TRBJ1-5,TRBV28,ASSVRGGLNQPQH
NA,TRBJ2-5,TRBV11-2,ASNPRVVAQETQY
NA,TRBJ1-2,TRBV28,ASAVGARDGYT
NA,TRBJ1-4,TRBV25-1,ASSDFRDEKLF
NA,TRBJ2-7,TRBV5-1,ASSLGAIAGQEQY
NA,TRBJ1-4,TRBV27,ASSFFLGATNEKLF
TRBD1,TRBJ2-7,TRBV4-2,ASSLTGQGNYEQY
NA,TRBJ1-3,TRBV28,ASSSPGIFSGNTIY
NA,TRBJ2-1,TRBV29-1,SVLFQDNEQF
NA,TRBJ2-2,TRBV30,AWSVGGANTGELF
NA,TRBJ1-2,TRBV7-9,ASSSIGGSPKGGYT
NA,TRBJ2-5,TRBV14,ASSSQSFGETQY
NA,TRBJ1-4,TRBV19,ASSIARDSRNEKLF
NA,TRBJ1-2,TRBV7-2,ASSPQGVNYGYT
TRBD1,TRBJ1-5,TRBV27,ASSLSGTAHNQPQH
TRBD2,TRBJ2-4,TRBV6-1,ASSGLAGGPYKNIQY
TRBD2,TRBJ2-7,TRBV6-5,ASSYGLLAGDEQY
TRBD2,TRBJ2-1,TRBV27,ASSLGHRTSGRNEQF
TRBD2,TRBJ2-3,TRBV11-3,ATGLDPDTQY
TRBD1,TRBJ2-6,TRBV19,ASSIGRGRAGANVLT
NA,TRBJ1-4,TRBV28,ASSLALAPQLF
NA,TRBJ2-1,TRBV5-1,ASSLVSPGAYNEQF
NA,TRBJ2-7,TRBV30,AWSVGGPGEQY
NA,TRBJ1-5,TRBV27,ASSLGANQPQH
NA,NA,TRBV2,ASMGLGYEQY
TRBD2,TRBJ2-1,TRBV2,ASSGQRGGNEQF
NA,TRBJ1-1,TRBV5-1,ASSLTLNTEAF
TRBD1,TRBJ2-7,TRBV27,ASSSGGIFHEQY
TRBD2,TRBJ2-3,TRBV11-2,ASSLRGGSDTDTQY
TRBD1,TRBJ2-7,TRBV10-2,ASILTQDRGYYEQY
NA,TRBJ1-2,TRBV6-1,ASSDTPGTNYGYT
TRBD2,TRBJ2-2,TRBV9,ASSSRTSGRGSGELF
NA,TRBJ1-5,TRBV10-3,AISDTGSYQPQH
NA,TRBJ1-1,TRBV28,ASSWEDTEAF
NA,TRBJ1-6,TRBV7-9,ASSRGQNNSPLH
NA,TRBJ2-7,TRBV28,ASSLESYEQY
TRBD1,TRBJ1-3,TRBV5-1,ASSDGQVVAGNTIY
TRBD1,TRBJ1-1,TRBV28,ASSWIGTGDTEAF
NA,TRBJ2-1,TRBV4-3,ASSQDLAGPYNEQF
NA,TRBJ2-7,TRBV6-5,ASRPGLLDEQY